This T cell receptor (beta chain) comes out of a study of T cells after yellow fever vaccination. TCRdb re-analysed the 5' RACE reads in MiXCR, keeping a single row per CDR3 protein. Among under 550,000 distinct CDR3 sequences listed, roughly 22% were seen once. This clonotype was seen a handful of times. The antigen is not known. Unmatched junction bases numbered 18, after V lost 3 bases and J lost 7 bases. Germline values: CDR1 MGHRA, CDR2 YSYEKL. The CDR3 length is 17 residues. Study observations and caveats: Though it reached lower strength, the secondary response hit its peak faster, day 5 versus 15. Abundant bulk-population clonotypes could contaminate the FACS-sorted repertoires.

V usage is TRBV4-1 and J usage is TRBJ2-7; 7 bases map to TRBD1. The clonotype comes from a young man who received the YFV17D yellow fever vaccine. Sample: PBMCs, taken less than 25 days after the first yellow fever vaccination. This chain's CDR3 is CASSHPGRGKGSYEQYF. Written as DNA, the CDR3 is TGCGCCAGCAGCCATCCCGGCAGGGGGAAGGGATCATATGAGCAGTACTTC.